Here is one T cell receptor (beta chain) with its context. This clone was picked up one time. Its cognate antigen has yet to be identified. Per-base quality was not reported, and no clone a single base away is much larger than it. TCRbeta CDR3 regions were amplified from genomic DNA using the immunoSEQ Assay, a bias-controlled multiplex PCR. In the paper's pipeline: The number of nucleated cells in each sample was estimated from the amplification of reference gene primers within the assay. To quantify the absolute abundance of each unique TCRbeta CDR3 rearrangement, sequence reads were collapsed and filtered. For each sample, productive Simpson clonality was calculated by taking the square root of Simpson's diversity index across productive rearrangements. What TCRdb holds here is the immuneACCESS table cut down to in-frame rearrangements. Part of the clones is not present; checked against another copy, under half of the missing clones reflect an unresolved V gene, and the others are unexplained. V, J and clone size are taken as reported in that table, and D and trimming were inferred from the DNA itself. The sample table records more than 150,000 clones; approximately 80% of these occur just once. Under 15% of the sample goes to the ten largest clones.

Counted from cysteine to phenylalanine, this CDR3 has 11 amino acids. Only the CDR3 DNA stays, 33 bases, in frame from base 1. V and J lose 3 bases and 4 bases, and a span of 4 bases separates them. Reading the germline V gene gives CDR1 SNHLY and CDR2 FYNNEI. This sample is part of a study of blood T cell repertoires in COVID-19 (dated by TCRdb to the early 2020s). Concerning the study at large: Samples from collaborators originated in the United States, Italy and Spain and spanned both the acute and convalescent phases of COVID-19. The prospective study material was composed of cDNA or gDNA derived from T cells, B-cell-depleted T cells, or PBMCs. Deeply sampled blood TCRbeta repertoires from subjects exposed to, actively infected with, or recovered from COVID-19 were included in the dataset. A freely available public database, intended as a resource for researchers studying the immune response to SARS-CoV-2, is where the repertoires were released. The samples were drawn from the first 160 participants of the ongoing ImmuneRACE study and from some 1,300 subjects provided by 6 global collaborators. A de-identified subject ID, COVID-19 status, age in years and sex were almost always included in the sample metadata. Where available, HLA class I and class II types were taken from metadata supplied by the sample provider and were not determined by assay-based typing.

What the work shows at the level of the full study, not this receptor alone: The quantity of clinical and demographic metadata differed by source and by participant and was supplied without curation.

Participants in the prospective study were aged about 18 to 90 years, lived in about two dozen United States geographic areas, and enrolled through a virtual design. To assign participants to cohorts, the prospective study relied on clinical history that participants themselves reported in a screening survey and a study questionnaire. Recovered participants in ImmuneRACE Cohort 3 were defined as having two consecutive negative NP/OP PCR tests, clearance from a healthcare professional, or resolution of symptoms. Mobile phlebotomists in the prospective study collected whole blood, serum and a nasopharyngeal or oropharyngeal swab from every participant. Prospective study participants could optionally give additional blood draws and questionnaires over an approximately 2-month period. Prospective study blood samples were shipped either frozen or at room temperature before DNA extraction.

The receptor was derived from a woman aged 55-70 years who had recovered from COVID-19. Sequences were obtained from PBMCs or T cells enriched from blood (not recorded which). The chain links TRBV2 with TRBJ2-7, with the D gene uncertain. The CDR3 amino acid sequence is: CASSDIYEQYF. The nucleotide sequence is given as TGTGCCAGCAGTGATATATACGAGCAGTACTTC.